The entry that follows covers one T cell receptor beta chain sequence. This clonotype was seen repeatedly, ten times or more. The specificity of this receptor is unknown. No quality values exist for individual bases; no much larger clone is one base distant. These data come from a study of T-cell memory formation after mild COVID-19 (dated by TCRdb to 2020 to 2022). As for the study more broadly: Most TCR sequence clusters were specific to one of the two donors. Longitudinal TCRalpha and TCRbeta repertoire sequencing tracked T-cell clones expanding and contracting after mild COVID-19 in a couple of donors. Two young, previously healthy adult volunteers, one female and one male, were included in the cohort. The paper as a whole reports these results and caveats: From day 15 to 85, contracting clones showed balanced CD4/CD8 phenotypes, whereas a second wave of clones that expanded from day 15 to 37 leaned towards CD4+. Contracting CD4+ clones were located mainly in the CM and EM memory subsets, whereas CD8+ clones were found to be enriched in EMRA. SARS-CoV-2 specificity of the second-wave clones peaking on day 37 was not confirmed. The study included only a couple of mild cases, and larger cohorts that include severe cases with pre-infection samples were judged to be necessary. Some responding clones were detected in pre-infection memory, suggesting pre-existing cross-reactive memory T cells joined the SARS-CoV-2 response.

Its CDR3 holds 17 amino acids, cysteine through phenylalanine. The sequence is cut down to CDR3 DNA, 51 bases in frame from base 1. CDR1 and CDR2 were assigned from the germline V gene (reference sequence) as MNHEY and SMNVEV. Trimming takes 1 base from V and 4 bases from J, and the germline ends sit 18 bases apart. PBMCs were isolated by Ficoll-Paque density gradient centrifugation. Instrument on record: Illumina NovaSeq 6000. cDNA libraries for TCRalpha and TCRbeta were prepared by 5'RACE using constant-segment primers, with sample barcodes and unique molecular identifiers added. RNA was extracted from every sample with Trizol reagent. Libraries were amplified in two PCR steps, with a second sample barcode and Illumina TruSeq adapters added in the second step. Sequencing of the libraries was done on an Illumina NovaSeq, producing 2 x 150 bp paired-end reads. Per the source publication's procedure: The reads were demultiplexed and collapsed into UMI-guided consensus sequences using migec v1.2.7. Using mixcr v2.1.11, the UMI consensuses were aligned to TRA and TRB V and J templates and assembled into clonotypes. A clonotype was counted as expanded or contracted only when both edgeR and NoisET called the clonotype significant, with the noise models trained on biological replicates. For edgeR calls, the cutoffs were a false discovery rate-adjusted p below 0.01 and a log2 fold-change threshold of 1. As an exploratory analysis of dynamics, max-normalized trajectories of the 1000 most abundant clonotypes were examined by PCA with hierarchical clustering. The CD4 or CD8 phenotype of responding clones was assigned using the separately sequenced CD4+ and CD8+ repertoires. Using fastp trimming at Q25 and MiXCR clonotype assembly, TCRdb reanalyzed the public sequencing data and kept in-frame beta chains. Rows are combined by CDR3 protein, so each entry shows the most common genes and DNA. The V and J calls and clone size are TCRdb's, not the authors'. This sample is represented by about 350,000 distinct CDR3 sequences; about an eighth of them were singletons. The ten largest make up about 20% of the sample.

Source material: PBMCs or a T cell subset sorted from them (not recorded which). Recombination linked TRBV27 to TRBJ2-3; the best D guess is TRBD1, with 6 bases matching. The receptor was derived from a young man who had mild COVID-19 (a few samples of this study predate the infection). The sample titles of this study are shuffled in the database, so cell type and time point are left out; the donor was told from shared clones. CDR3 loop: CASSLFAGALVPDTQYF. In nucleotide form, the sequence is TGTGCCAGCAGTTTATTCGCAGGGGCGCTTGTCCCAGATACGCAGTATTTT.